Below, 26 T cell receptor beta chains from the same sample are listed, as sequenced in a study of cytomegalovirus exposure and HLA in healthy donors. PCR involved 60 Vbeta and 13 Jbeta primers. TCRdb's copy holds only in-frame clones and misses some; the assay was immunoSEQ multiplex PCR. Among 85,000 to 100,000 clones listed, roughly two thirds were seen once. Specimen: PBMCs. These receptor sequences come from a human donor in good health.

The J gene is TRBJ2-5, the V gene TRBV6-5; tentatively, D is TRBD2 (6 bases). V shed 7 bases and J shed 5 bases, with 8 bases lying between them. Germline V CDR1 and CDR2: MNHEY, SVGAGI. The CDR3 contains 11 residues. CDR3: CASIRGETQYF. The DNA of the CDR3 is TGTGCCAGCATTCGGGGGGAGACCCAGTACTTC.

The genes are TRBV9 and TRBJ1-2, with 11 bases identical to TRBD1. The germline CDR1 and CDR2 sequences are SGDLS and YYNGEE. V shed 1 base and J 2 bases; nucleotides not matched to a gene: 10. This CDR3 has 18 residues. CDR3 DNA: TGTGCCAGCAGCGTAAGGGTACTTGGACAGGGGGCGAACTATGGCTACACCTTC. Residues: CASSVRVLGQGANYGYTF.

The rearrangement uses TRBV9 and TRBJ2-2; D is possibly TRBD2 (6 bases). Trimming removed 0 bases at V and 4 bases at J, with 28 bases between. The CDR3 has 21 residues. Germline V gene sequence: CDR1 SGDLS, CDR2 YYNGEE. The CDR3 is CASSVGFTGWAGGTGTGELFF. The CDR3 region has the DNA TGTGCCAGCAGCGTAGGATTCACGGGTTGGGCAGGCGGGACGGGCACCGGGGAGCTGTTTTTT.

The chain recombines TRBV6-5 with TRBJ1-1, with D perhaps matching TRBD1 (6 bases). Germline V gene lookup returns CDR1 MNHEY and CDR2 SVGAGI. This CDR3 is 12 amino acids long. V lost 6 bases, J lost 7 bases, and 12 bases lay in between. CDR3 loop: CASRPDRHEAFF. CDR3 bases: TGTGCCAGCAGACCCGACAGGCATGAAGCTTTCTTT.

The chain has TRBV5-6 and TRBJ2-2; TRBD2 might be the D (7 bases). This CDR3 is built from 17 residues. Germline CDR1 and CDR2: SGHDT and YYEEEE. Between the trimmed V and J ends, which lost 2 bases and 5 bases, there was a span of 19 bases. The CDR3 sequence is CASSFRSGGARTGELFF. The CDR3 DNA follows: TGTGCCAGCAGCTTCCGGAGTGGGGGGGCGAGGACCGGGGAGCTGTTTTTT.

This clone was seen only a few times. This chain joins TRBV28 and TRBJ1-5, with D perhaps matching TRBD1 (6 bases). The V gene lost 7 bases and the J gene lost 0 bases, with 16 bases spanning the gap. The CDR3 totals 16 residues. The germline V gene encodes CDR1 MDHEN and CDR2 SYDVKM. CDR3 nucleotide sequence: TGTGCCAGCACCATGATGACAGGCAATAGCAATCAGCCCCAGCATTTT. Translated, it gives CASTMMTGNSNQPQHF. Full variable domain (remainder filled in from reference TRBV28 and TRBJ1-5): DVKVTQSSRYLVKRTGEKVFLECVQDMDHENMFWYRQDPGLGLRLIYFSYDVKMKEKGDIPEGYSVSREKKERFSLILESASTNQTSMYLCASTMMTGNSNQPQHFGDGTRLSIL.

This chain uses TRBV5-1 with TRBJ1-1; possibly TRBD1 for D (5 bases). Germline assignment: CDR1 SGHRS and CDR2 YFSETQ. The CDR3 loop spans 14 amino acids. V lost 3 bases and J lost 4, with 13 bases in between. CDR3 DNA: TGCGCCAGCAGCTCGATGGGGGGAGGCACTGAAGCTTTCTTT. Amino acid sequence: CASSSMGGGTEAFF. Using reference TRBV5-1 and TRBJ1-1 for the parts outside the CDR3, the full variable domain is KAGVTQTPRYLIKTRGQQVTLSCSPISGHRSVSWYQQTPGQGLQFLFEYFSETQRNKGNFPGRFSGRQFSNSRSEMNVSTLELGDSALYLCASSSMGGGTEAFFGQGTRLTVV.

In nucleotides, the CDR3 is TGTGCCAGCAGCTTAGCTAGCGGGGGTCTAGAGACCCAGTACTTC. Amino acid sequence: CASSLASGGLETQYF. The rearrangement links TRBV7-3 to TRBJ2-5; 10 nucleotides align to TRBD2. The CDR3 runs to 15 residues. Germline V gives CDR1 SGHTA, CDR2 FQGTGA. Trimming cost V 2 bases and J 4 bases; bases outside gene matches: 4.

This rearrangement joins TRBV19 to TRBJ2-3; maybe TRBD1 (6 bases). The CDR3 covers 16 residues. With 5 bases removed from V and 0 bases from J, the gap between germline ends came to 15 bases. Germline V gene data show CDR1 as LNHDA and CDR2 as SQIVND (reference sequence). The CDR3 region is CASSGEGVPSTDTQYF. CDR3 sequence (DNA): TGTGCCAGTAGTGGCGAGGGGGTACCGAGCACAGATACGCAGTATTTT. Drawing the rest from reference TRBV19 and TRBJ2-3, the complete variable domain is DGGITQSPKYLFRKEGQNVTLSCEQNLNHDAMYWYRQDPGQGLRLIYYSQIVNDFQKGDIAEGYSVSREKKESFPLTVTSAQKNPTAFYLCASSGEGVPSTDTQYFGPGTRLTVL.

V usage is TRBV5-1 and J usage is TRBJ2-1; TRBD2 matches 9 bases. The CDR3 is 18 residues long. Germline trimming cut 1 base from V and 8 bases from J; bases unmatched to any gene: 16. Per the germline V gene, CDR1 is SGHRS and CDR2 is YFSETQ. CDR3 amino acids: CASSLLAGGPLSLDEQFF. In DNA form, the CDR3 reads TGCGCCAGCAGCTTGCTTGCGGGGGGGCCTTTGAGTTTGGATGAGCAGTTCTTC.

This chain uses TRBV14 with TRBJ2-7; 9 bases align to TRBD1. The V and J ends lost 5 bases and 2 bases, in that order; junction bases with no gene match: 4. The CDR3 is made up of 14 amino acids. The germline V gene encodes CDR1 SGHDN and CDR2 FVKESK. The CDR3: CASSSRQGAYEQYF. CDR3 DNA sequence: TGTGCCAGCAGCTCCCGACAGGGGGCCTACGAGCAGTACTTC.

The chain is built from TRBV7-2 and TRBJ1-3; weak D call: TRBD1 (6 bases). V lost 5 bases and J lost 0, with 11 bases in between. Germline loops: CDR1 SGHTA, CDR2 FQGNSA. The CDR3 is 15 residues long. DNA of the CDR3: TGTGCCAGCAGCAAACAGGGTCTCTCTGGAAACACCATATATTTT. It yields the protein CASSKQGLSGNTIYF.

J is TRBJ2-5 and V is TRBV14; 7 bases align to TRBD1. Trimming took 1 base from V and 5 from J; bases not matched to a gene: 7. Looked up from germline, CDR1 is SGHDN and CDR2 is FVKESK. The CDR3 is 15 amino acids. The CDR3 sequence is CASSQVQGVTETQYF. CDR3 DNA sequence: TGTGCCAGCAGCCAAGTCCAGGGGGTGACTGAGACCCAGTACTTC.

The chain uses TRBV11-2 and TRBJ1-6, with D maybe TRBD1 (5 bases). This CDR3 has 15 residues. V was pared by 2 bases and J by 5 bases, with 10 bases between. Germline CDR1 and CDR2: SGHAT and FQNNGV. The chain's CDR3 is CASSLLWGDNSPLHF. CDR3 DNA: TGTGCCAGCAGCTTATTGTGGGGGGATAATTCACCCCTCCACTTT.

The rearrangement joins TRBV4-3 to TRBJ2-7; 8 bases agree with TRBD1. Germline-derived CDR1 and CDR2 are LGHNA and YSLEER. The CDR3 runs to 15 residues. Germline trimming cut 1 base from V and 3 bases from J; bases unmatched to any gene: 5. The CDR3 protein is CASSQGTGTFYEQYF. The CDR3 nucleotides read TGCGCCAGCAGCCAAGGGACAGGGACCTTCTACGAGCAGTACTTC.

This clone has just a few counts. The chain is built from TRBV19 and TRBJ2-4; TRBD1 is a possible D gene (6 bases). The germline V gene encodes CDR1 LNHDA and CDR2 SQIVND (reference sequence). The CDR3 has 13 residues. Between the trimmed V and J ends, which lost 6 bases and 6 bases, there was a span of 12 bases. In DNA form, the CDR3 reads TGTGCCAGTAGCGAACAGGGCCGAAACATTCAGTACTTC. It encodes CASSEQGRNIQYF.

The chain is built from TRBV5-6 and TRBJ1-1; 7 bases align to TRBD1. In germline, CDR1 is SGHDT, CDR2 YYEEEE. CDR3 length: 18 residues. V lost 3 bases and J lost 1; bases outside the gene matches: 15. CDR3 nucleotide sequence: TGTGCCAGCAGCTCCGTTCCAGGGGGGACGAGCGGGAACACTGAAGCTTTCTTT. Amino acid sequence: CASSSVPGGTSGNTEAFF.

The rearrangement links TRBV6-1 to TRBJ1-5, with D unclear. This CDR3 is 13 amino acids long. V lost 6 bases and J 11 bases, leaving 17 bases between the germline ends. Germline lookup yields CDR1 MNHNS and CDR2 SASEGT. CDR3 sequence (DNA): TGTGCCAGCAGCGATCTCGACGGGTGGTCCCAGCATTTT. It codes for CASSDLDGWSQHF.

The chain recombines TRBV7-3 with TRBJ2-5; a weak D match, TRBD1 (8 bases). The CDR3 runs to 13 residues. V gave up 6 bases and J gave up 5 bases, with 13 bases separating them. The germline gives CDR1 SGHTA, CDR2 FQGTGA. CDR3 nucleotide sequence: TGTGCCAGCAGTCACAGGGGGGGCGAGACCCAGTACTTC. Translated: CASSHRGGETQYF.

The chain is built from TRBV11-3 and TRBJ2-7, with TRBD2 matching over 8 bases. The CDR3 covers 14 residues. Germline V gene lookup returns CDR1 SGHNT and CDR2 YENEEA. Losses at the gene ends were 2 bases for V and 5 bases for J; bases not matched to a gene: 5. This CDR3 reads CASSLSSGVDEQYF. The CDR3 coding sequence is TGTGCCAGCAGCTTAAGTAGCGGGGTCGACGAGCAGTACTTC. The complete variable domain, with remaining parts taken from reference TRBV11-3 and TRBJ2-7, reads EAGVVQSPRYKIIEKKQPVAFWCNPISGHNTLYWYLQNLGQGPELLIRYENEEAVDDSQLPKDRFSAERLKGVDSTLKIQPAELGDSAVYLCASSLSSGVDEQYFGPGTRLTVT.

This chain joins TRBV5-4 and TRBJ2-2; 7 bases are shared with TRBD1. The CDR3 is made up of 14 amino acids. Germline trimming cut 2 bases from V and 4 bases from J; bases unmatched to any gene: 2. In germline, CDR1 is SGHNT, CDR2 YYREEE (reference sequence). CDR3 sequence (DNA): TGTGCCAGCAGCTTAAGACAGGGCACCGGGGAGCTGTTTTTT. Protein sequence: CASSLRQGTGELFF.

This chain joins TRBV18 and TRBJ1-5, with no clear D. The CDR3 consists of 12 residues. Germline CDR1 KGHSH, CDR2 LQKENI. V was trimmed by 0 bases and J by 5 bases, leaving 2 bases between them. The CDR3, as DNA: TGTGCCAGCTCACCACCCGATCAGCCCCAGCATTTT. Amino acids: CASSPPDQPQHF.

V and J are TRBV2 and TRBJ2-3; 9 positions agree with TRBD2. The CDR3 contains 15 residues. CDR1 and CDR2 from the germline V gene are SNHLY and FYNNEI. J gave up 3 bases and V 6 bases, and 7 bases lay outside the gene matches. For the CDR3, the DNA is TGTGCCAGCAGAAGAGCGGGGGGTCGGACAGATACGCAGTATTTT. It yields the protein CASRRAGGRTDTQYF.

This clone has a handful of counts. The junction departs from germline at one end; a sequencing error may be responsible. V is TRBV19 and J is TRBJ2-4; a possible D gene is TRBD2 (6 bases). The CDR3 spans 13 residues. CDR1 LNHDA and CDR2 SQIVND come from the germline V gene (reference sequence). CDR3 loop: CASSIGRGGSMDF. The CDR3 DNA reads TGTGCCAGTAGTATAGGCCGTGGGGGGAGTATGGACTTC.

The chain employs TRBV5-8 and TRBJ1-1; D uncertain. Germline loops: CDR1 SGHTS, CDR2 YDEGEE. V was cut by 4 bases and J by 4 bases, with 17 bases left in between. The CDR3 length is 15 residues. CDR3 DNA: TGTGCCAGCAGCCTCGGGATTTCCCGGGGCACTGAAGCTTTCTTT. Amino acid sequence: CASSLGISRGTEAFF.

This chain connects TRBV6-5 to TRBJ2-3, with unresolved D. V dropped 5 bases and J dropped 4 bases, with 10 bases sitting between them. The CDR3 is 13 amino acids. CDR1 is MNHEY, CDR2 SVGAGI, per germline. The CDR3 protein is CASSISRADTQYF. The CDR3, as DNA: TGTGCCAGCAGTATTTCAAGAGCAGATACGCAGTATTTT.